The entry that follows covers one T cell receptor (beta chain) sequence. Its antigen is unidentified. It was with 60 Vbeta and 13 Jbeta primers that the PCR ran. TCRdb's copy holds only in-frame clones and misses some; the assay was immunoSEQ multiplex PCR. The top ten hold 1.5% to 2% of the sample, which has about 160,000 clones, roughly four fifths seen once. This entry comes from a study of cytomegalovirus exposure and HLA in healthy donors. Study-wide background: There were 70 million to 95 million unique TCRs (from HLA-typed donors) in an early data release. Study findings and constraints: Associated with cytomegalovirus, according to the listing, were 150 to 200 TCR beta chains. Most subjects' HLA-A and HLA-B alleles were reportedly predicted from TCR beta sequences.

From germline, CDR1 is LNHDA and CDR2 SQIVND (reference sequence). The V segment lost 5 bases and the J segment 7 bases; nucleotides outside the gene matches: 12. The CDR3 length is 15 residues. The sequence was collected from a woman under 30 in good health and CMV-seronegative. The chain is built from TRBV19 and TRBJ2-5; 8 bases align to TRBD2. Input material: PBMCs. CDR3: CASSPGLAKTVTQYF. The CDR3 nucleotides are TGTGCCAGTAGTCCTGGACTAGCTAAAACTGTGACCCAGTACTTC.